This T cell receptor (beta chain) was identified in a study of T cells after somatic rescue of genetic block. The CDR3 loop spans 12 amino acids. The V end lost 2 bases, the J end lost 0 bases, and 1 base lay between the germline ends. CDR1 and CDR2 (germline): SGHTA, FQGNSA. TCRdb keeps only in-frame clones here, not all; method: immunoSEQ multiplex PCR. Among roughly 65,000 clones listed, about 90% were seen once. The sequence came from a man aged 40-49 years. Sequenced material: peripheral blood mononuclear cells (PBMCs). The rearrangement links TRBV7-2 to TRBJ2-5; D gene unclear. The CDR3 reads CASSLNQETQYF. The CDR3 DNA reads as TGTGCCAGCAGCTTAAACCAAGAGACCCAGTACTTC.